This T cell receptor beta chain was profiled in a study of regulatory T cells in long-lasting Graves disease. The time point denotes: newly diagnosed GD, antithyroid drugs for less than 3 months. Preparation of the TCR library used RNA extracted from PBMCs. Arm-PCR of CDR3 regions with iRepertoire HTBI primers generated TCR beta libraries. TCRdb processed the multiplex PCR reads anew with MiXCR; each CDR3 protein has one entry. The sample records roughly 560,000 distinct CDR3 sequences, about 16% being singletons. This CDR3 contains 13 residues. CDR1 is SEHNR and CDR2 is FQNEAQ in the germline V gene (reference sequence). Details on this clonotype: A far larger clone is a single base away, which makes a read error likely.

This sample was also put to use in a study of T cells in Graves' hyperthyroidism and ophthalmopathy.

This chain links TRBV7-9 with TRBJ1-1, with D perhaps TRBD1 (6 bases). The receptor comes from a woman aged 40 to 65 with Graves disease. Sequenced material: peripheral blood mononuclear cells (PBMCs), taken at new diagnosis, from a patient treated with antithyroid drugs. The CDR3 DNA is TGCGCCAGCAGCCGGGACACCAACCGTGAAGCTTTCTTT. Translated: CASSRDTNREAFF. Complete variable domain (other parts from reference TRBV7-9 and TRBJ1-1): DTGVSQNPRHKITKRGQNVTFRCDPISEHNRLYWYRQTLGQGPEFLTYFQNEAQLEKSRLLSDRFSAERPKGSFSTLEIQRTEQGDSAMYLCASSRDTNREAFFGQGTRLTVV.